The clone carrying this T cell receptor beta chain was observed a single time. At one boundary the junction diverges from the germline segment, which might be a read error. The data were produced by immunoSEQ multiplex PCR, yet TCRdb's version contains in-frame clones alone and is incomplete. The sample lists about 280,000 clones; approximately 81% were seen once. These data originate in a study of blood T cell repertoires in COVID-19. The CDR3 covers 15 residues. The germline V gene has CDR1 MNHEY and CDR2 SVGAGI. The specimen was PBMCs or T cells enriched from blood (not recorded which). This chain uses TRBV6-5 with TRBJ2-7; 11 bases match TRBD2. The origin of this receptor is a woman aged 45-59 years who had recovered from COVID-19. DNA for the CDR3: TGTGCCAGCAGTTACTCCATGGGACGACTAGCGGGACTGAACTTC. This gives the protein CASSYSMGRLAGLNF.